Listed below are T cell receptor beta chains from one sample, sequenced in a study of shared clonotypes between healthy human individuals. Assay used: immunoSEQ multiplex PCR; TCRdb lists only in-frame clones, some missing. The data contain a few hundred thousand clones, around 86% of them singletons. Specimen: memory CD8+ T cells sorted from blood. These receptors came from a man between 18 and 29 years old in good health. The CDR3 runs from the conserved cysteine through the conserved F or W. The D gene is left open where the match is weak. The size field is filled for only some rows; it gives once, few, many or a size class.

V gene	D gene	clone size	J gene	CDR3 DNA	CDR3 protein
TRBV9	TRBD1	.	TRBJ2-5	TGTGCCAGCAGCCCAGAGGGGGACAGGTACCAAGAGACCCAGTACTTC	CASSPEGDRYQETQYF
TRBV7-9	.	.	TRBJ1-2	TGTGCCAGCAGCTTAGCGTTAGGAGGCTACACCTTC	CASSLALGGYTF
TRBV28	TRBD1	.	TRBJ1-6	TGTGCCAGCAGGTATCTTGTTCCGGGACAGGGAGCTTTAGAGCCCCTCCACTTT	CASRYLVPGQGALEPLHF
TRBV19	.	once	TRBJ2-1	TGTGCCAGTAGTAATCGTGACAATGAGCAGTTCTTC	CASSNRDNEQFF
TRBV9	TRBD1	few	TRBJ1-1	TGTGCCAGCAGCGTAGTCGACAGGGGGTTGGCTGGAGCTTTCTTT	CASSVVDRGLAGAFF
TRBV4-1	.	.	TRBJ2-7	TGCGCCAGCAGCCAAGAGAGGTCAGGAACCTACGAGCAGTACTTC	CASSQERSGTYEQYF
TRBV10-2	.	.	TRBJ2-3	TGCGCCAGCAGTGAGCCCGACCGAGGAACCGATACGCAGTATTTT	CASSEPDRGTDTQYF
TRBV7-7	.	.	TRBJ2-1	TGTGCTAGCAGCTTAGGACTAACCCCAACCGATGAGCAGTTCTTC	CASSLGLTPTDEQFF
TRBV7-9	.	.	TRBJ1-1	TGTGCCAGCAGCTTAGACTTCAGTAACACTGAAGCTTTCTTT	CASSLDFSNTEAFF
TRBV10-3	TRBD1	.	TRBJ2-5	TGTGCCATCAGTGGAGACAGGGTCGGAGAGACCCAGTACTTC	CAISGDRVGETQYF
TRBV4-1	TRBD1	.	TRBJ2-2	TGCGCCAGCAGCCAAGATCTAGGGGGCAGATACAACACCGGGGAGCTGTTTTTT	CASSQDLGGRYNTGELFF
TRBV11-2	.	.	TRBJ2-5	TGTGCCAGCAGCTTAGACAGCGCGCCAGGGACCCAGTACTTC	CASSLDSAPGTQYF
TRBV14	.	.	TRBJ2-5	TGTGCCAGCAGCCAAGGCATGACGGGCTCCCAGTACTTC	CASSQGMTGSQYF
TRBV2	.	.	TRBJ1-1	TGTGCCAGCAGTGACGGGCAGGGCACTGAAGCTTTCTTT	CASSDGQGTEAFF
TRBV30	.	.	TRBJ1-2	TGTGCCTGGAGTGTCGGACGGATTAATAACACCTTC	CAWSVGRINNTF
TRBV10-2	.	.	TRBJ2-7	TGCGCCAGCAGTGCATTGGCGCAGGCCTACGAGCAGTACTTC	CASSALAQAYEQYF
TRBV7-6	.	.	TRBJ1-6	TGTGCCAGCAGCCCTGACACCTATAATTCACCCCTCCACTTT	CASSPDTYNSPLHF
TRBV19	TRBD1	.	TRBJ1-2	TGTGCCAGTAGTATAGGCCCGACAGGGAATCCTAACTATGGCTACACCTTC	CASSIGPTGNPNYGYTF
TRBV11-2	.	.	TRBJ2-4	TGTGCCAGCAATGATTTAGAAGGCATTCAGTACTTC	CASNDLEGIQYF
TRBV30	TRBD1	.	TRBJ2-5	TGTGCCTGCTGGGGACAGATCGAAGAGACCCAGTACTTC	CACWGQIEETQYF
TRBV28	.	few	TRBJ2-7	TGTGCCAGCAGCGCTACAACAGGGTGGGGCGAGCAGTACTTC	CASSATTGWGEQYF
TRBV7-6	.	.	TRBJ2-5	TGTGCCAGCAGCCACCCGGTTCAGGGGCCGGAGACCCAGTACTTC	CASSHPVQGPETQYF
TRBV5-6	.	.	TRBJ2-7	TGTGCCAGCAGCTCGGTGAATGGACCGCGGAGGTCCTACGAGCAGTACTTC	CASSSVNGPRRSYEQYF
TRBV7-9	.	.	TRBJ1-3	TGTGCCAGCAGCTTAGCGGGGAGCTCTGGAAACACCATATATTTT	CASSLAGSSGNTIYF
TRBV4-3	.	.	TRBJ1-1	TGCGCCAGCAGCCAAGGGGAATATATGAACACTGAAGCTTTCTTT	CASSQGEYMNTEAFF
TRBV7-9	TRBD2	.	TRBJ2-4	TGTGCCAGCAGCCCGTGGACTAGCGGACTAGCCAAAAACATTCAGTACTTC	CASSPWTSGLAKNIQYF
TRBV9	.	once	TRBJ2-1	TGTGCCAGCAGCTCCGGGTCCCCAGAGCAGTTCTTC	CASSSGSPEQFF
TRBV9	TRBD2	.	TRBJ2-1	TGTGCCAGCAGCGCCCCCCAAGCGGGAGCTGGTGAGCAGTTCTTC	CASSAPQAGAGEQFF
TRBV7-9	TRBD1	.	TRBJ2-7	TGTGCCAGCAGCTTAGCGGGACAGGACTACGAGCAGTACTTC	CASSLAGQDYEQYF
TRBV27	.	.	TRBJ2-7	TGTGCCAGCAGGGTACTGGCGTCGGGGTCCTACGAGCAGTACTTC	CASRVLASGSYEQYF
TRBV29-1	.	.	TRBJ2-7	TGCAGCGTTCTTGGGGGAGAGGGCTACGAGCAGTACTTC	CSVLGGEGYEQYF
TRBV4-3	.	.	TRBJ1-1	TGCGCCAGCAGCCAAGACGGAGGCACTGAAGCTTTCTTT	CASSQDGGTEAFF
TRBV28	TRBD2	.	TRBJ2-5	TGTGCCAGCAGTTTCTTACAGCGGGGGTACCGGGACCAGTACTTC	CASSFLQRGYRDQYF
TRBV10-1	.	.	TRBJ2-5	TGCGCCAGCAGTGAGTCTATCGGGCAGACACAAGAGACCCAGTACTTC	CASSESIGQTQETQYF
TRBV29-1	.	many	TRBJ2-7	TGCAGCGTTGATTTGGGGGGGCTCTACGAGCAGTACTTC	CSVDLGGLYEQYF
TRBV6-5	TRBD2	.	TRBJ2-1	TGTGCCAGCAGTTACTCCGCCGGGACTAGAATATTTGAGCAGTTCTTC	CASSYSAGTRIFEQFF
TRBV7-2	.	.	TRBJ1-6	TGTGCCAGCAGCTCCTGGACGACAGGAAGCTATAATTCACCCCTCCACTTT	CASSSWTTGSYNSPLHF
TRBV7-2	.	.	TRBJ2-1	TGTGCCAGCAGCGAGCAGTTCTTC	CASSEQFF
TRBV7-9	TRBD1	.	TRBJ2-7	TGTGCCAGCAGCCATCCGGGACAGTCCTACGAGCAGTACTTC	CASSHPGQSYEQYF
TRBV7-6	.	.	TRBJ1-2	TGTGCCAGCAGCTTAGTAACGGGGGCGTCCCATGGCTACACCTTC	CASSLVTGASHGYTF
TRBV4-1	.	few	TRBJ1-3	TGCGCCAGCAGCCATCCCCTGGTGGAAAACACCATATATTTT	CASSHPLVENTIYF
TRBV2	.	.	TRBJ2-7	TGTGCCAGCAGGGGCCAGTCCTACGAGCAGTACTTC	CASRGQSYEQYF
TRBV20-1	.	.	TRBJ2-1	TGCAGTGCCCTTTGGGTGGATGAGCAGTTCTTC	CSALWVDEQFF
TRBV29-1	TRBD1	.	TRBJ2-5	TGCAGCGTTGGGAGACAGGGCCAAGAGACCCAGTACTTC	CSVGRQGQETQYF
TRBV9	.	many	TRBJ2-7	TGTGCCAGCAGCGTAGATGGGACGGGCTACGAGCAGTACTTC	CASSVDGTGYEQYF
TRBV6-1	.	.	TRBJ2-7	TGTGCCAGCAGTGACGGGCCCGCCTACGAGCAGTACTTC	CASSDGPAYEQYF
TRBV27	.	.	TRBJ2-6	TGTGCCAGCAGTTTAACGTCTGGGGCCAACGTCCTGACTTTC	CASSLTSGANVLTF
TRBV2	TRBD1	once	TRBJ2-7	TGTGCCAGCAGTTACCCGGGACAGGACTACGAGCAGTACTTC	CASSYPGQDYEQYF
TRBV30	.	.	TRBJ2-5	TGTGCCTGGAGTCCCCCCCCGACTAAATACCAAGAGACCCAGTACTTC	CAWSPPPTKYQETQYF
TRBV5-1	.	.	TRBJ2-2	TGCGCCAGCAGCTTTGGTCGTTGGCTGAACACCGGGGAGCTGTTTTTT	CASSFGRWLNTGELFF
TRBV7-9	.	.	TRBJ2-7	TGTGCCAGCAGCCACGATAGCGTCAGCTCCTACGAGCAGTACTTC	CASSHDSVSSYEQYF
TRBV6-5	.	.	TRBJ2-3	TGTGCCAGCAAGAATTCAGATAACACAGATACGCAGTATTTT	CASKNSDNTDTQYF
TRBV27	TRBD2	.	TRBJ2-2	TGTGCCAGCACCTGGACTAGCGGGACCGGGGAGCTGTTTTTT	CASTWTSGTGELFF
TRBV9	TRBD2	.	TRBJ2-3	TGTGCCAGCAGCGTAGTTCCGGGAGGAGGGACAGATACGCAGTATTTT	CASSVVPGGGTDTQYF
TRBV29-1	.	.	TRBJ2-2	TGCAGCGTTGGTGTCCCCGGGGAGCTGTTTTTT	CSVGVPGELFF
TRBV13	TRBD2	.	TRBJ2-7	TGTGCCAGCAGCCTAGGACTAGCGGGGACATCCTACGAGCAGTACTTC	CASSLGLAGTSYEQYF
TRBV6-5	.	.	TRBJ2-2	TGTGCCAGCAGCCCCCGACTAGACGGGGAGCTGTTTTTT	CASSPRLDGELFF